One and the same sample provided the 27 T cell receptor beta chains below, sequenced in a study of T cell clonality in common variable immunodeficiency. This table comes from immunoSEQ multiplex PCR, and its TCRdb copy is limited to in-frame clones, with some not included. The sample has tens of thousands of clones, none seen only once. The source material was peripheral blood mononuclear cells. All receptors derive from a person aged 18 to 75 in good health.

This clone was seen ten or more times. The read ends 3 residues early relative to the CDR3; the germline J gene fills the gap. The genes are TRBV5-6 and TRBJ2-1; D is perhaps TRBD1 (6 bases). V lost 2 bases and J lost 6, with 15 bases in between. This CDR3 region has 15 residues. Looked up from germline, CDR1 is SGHDT and CDR2 is YYEEEE. CDR3 bases read: TGTGCCAGCAGCTTATTCCCGACAGGAGCCAATGAG. Translation: CASSLFPTGANE. From start to end, the CDR3 is CASSLFPTGANEQFF.

At least ten counts were recorded for this clone. Read data end 3 residues before the CDR3 end; the end is taken from the germline J gene. The chain is built from TRBV19 and TRBJ2-6; D is undetermined. Germline-derived CDR1 and CDR2 are LNHDA and SQIVND (reference sequence). There are 14 residues in the CDR3. The V and J ends lost 6 bases and 0 bases respectively, with 6 bases between them. CDR3 loop: CASRGSSGANVLTF. The covered CDR3 bases are TGTGCCAGTAGGGGCAGCTCTGGGGCCAACGTC.

This clone was found many times. The read halts 3 residues ahead of the CDR3 end, with the missing end drawn from the germline J gene. The chain links TRBV19 to TRBJ1-5; D is possibly TRBD1 (6 bases). The CDR3 contains 12 residues. V lost 9 bases to trimming and J lost 4 bases, with 10 bases between them. Germline V lookup: CDR1 LNHDA, CDR2 SQIVND (reference sequence). The CDR3 is CASVGANQPQHF. The covered CDR3 bases are TGTGCCAGCGTGGGGGCGAATCAGCCC. Full variable domain (remainder filled in from reference TRBV19 and TRBJ1-5): DGGITQSPKYLFRKEGQNVTLSCEQNLNHDAMYWYRQDPGQGLRLIYYSQIVNDFQKGDIAEGYSVSREKKESFPLTVTSAQKNPTAFYLCASVGANQPQHFGDGTRLSIL.

The table lists this clone with many counts. The read falls 3 residues short of the CDR3 end, and the missing part is taken from the germline J gene. V usage is TRBV6-1 and J usage is TRBJ2-2; 9 bases fit TRBD2. This CDR3 has 16 amino acids. V was pared by 4 bases and J by 6 bases, with 9 bases of the junction left unmatched. CDR1 and CDR2 from the germline V gene are MNHNS and SASEGT. The CDR3 is CASSGGTSHGAGELFF. CDR3 bases read: TGTGCCAGCAGTGGCGGGACTAGCCATGGAGCCGGGGAG.

There are many counts of this clone. The observed sequence ends 3 residues before the CDR3 terminus, with the missing tail filled in from the germline J gene. The chain recombines TRBV5-1 with TRBJ2-6; possible D gene TRBD2, 5 bases. The CDR3 length is 16 residues. CDR1 and CDR2 (germline): SGHRS, YFSETQ. The V end was cut by 3 bases, the J end by 4 bases, with 14 bases between. The CDR3 reads CASSSRRGLGANVLTF. The covered CDR3 bases are TGCGCCAGCAGCTCACGGAGAGGGCTAGGGGCCAACGTC.

A remark on this clone: A read error may be the cause here, since a much bigger clone is one base away. The read comes to an end 3 residues before the CDR3 does, leaving the germline J gene to fill in the end. This chain links TRBV6-2 or TRBV6-3 with TRBJ2-5; 12 bases agree with TRBD2. CDR1 is MNHEY, CDR2 SVGEGT, per germline. The CDR3 totals 17 residues. The covered CDR3 bases are TGTGCCAGCAGTAGGCCGGGGACTAGCGGGTTCACAGATACC. It translates to CASSRPGTSGFTDT. The complete CDR3 sequence is CASSRPGTSGFTDTQYF.

With respect to this clone: It may be a read error: a sequence one base away is much more abundant. The CDR3 extends 3 residues past the end of the read, so its final part is completed from the germline J gene. This chain joins TRBV19 and TRBJ1-2, with D possibly being TRBD1 (6 bases). The CDR3 consists of 19 residues. The germline CDR1 and CDR2 sequences are LNHDA and SQIVND (reference sequence). The sequenced part of the CDR3 DNA is TGTGCCAGTAGTGCTCGGGTTATCGAGCGGGGGGGCTCGACAGATACG. It specifies CASSARVIERGGSTDT. In full, the CDR3 is CASSARVIERGGSTDTYTF.

The table lists this clone with many counts. The read finishes 3 residues shy of the CDR3 end, and the germline J gene is used to complete it. The chain combines TRBV4-2 with TRBJ1-2; 7 bases are shared with TRBD1. This CDR3 is built from 16 residues. The germline gives CDR1 LGHNA, CDR2 YNFKEQ. Trimming removed 1 base from V and 0 bases from J; junction bases left unmatched: 5. CDR3 residues: CASSQGDRQPNYGYTF. The part of the CDR3 DNA that was read is TGTGCCAGCAGCCAAGGGGACAGACAACCTAACTATGGC.

This clone was counted ten times or more. CDR3 bases read: TGTGCCAGCAGCATGGGACAGGGCAGGAATGGC. Its translation is CASSMGQGRNG. From start to end, the CDR3 is CASSMGQGRNGYTF. The V gene is TRBV5-4, the J gene TRBJ1-2, with TRBD1 matching 9 bases. The read stops 3 residues short of the end of the CDR3; the missing end is completed from the germline J gene. The germline V gene has CDR1 SGHNT and CDR2 YYREEE (reference sequence). V gave up 4 bases and J gave up 6 bases; unmatched junction bases: 7. The CDR3 loop spans 14 amino acids.

Many counts were recorded for this clone. The read falls 3 residues short of the CDR3 end, and the missing part is taken from the germline J gene. The rearrangement joins TRBV20-1 to TRBJ2-2; TRBD2 might be the D (5 bases). The CDR3 spans 15 residues. CDR1 is DFQATT, CDR2 SNEGSKA, per germline (reference sequence). With 3 bases removed from V and 0 bases from J, the gap between germline ends came to 11 bases. The CDR3 region is CSASPLASNTGELFF. CDR3 bases read: TGCAGTGCTAGCCCCCTAGCATCGAACACCGGGGAG.

In its sample, this clone was seen many times. From the germline J gene comes the end of the CDR3, since the read stops 3 residues before it. V usage is TRBV5-1 and J usage is TRBJ1-2; TRBD1 might be the D (5 bases). Germline lookup yields CDR1 SGHRS and CDR2 YFSETQ. V lost 4 bases and J 5 bases, leaving 12 bases between the germline ends. The CDR3 runs 13 residues. The CDR3 bases that were read are TGCGCCAGCAGCCCACCGACAGTTTATGGC. This encodes CASSPPTVYG. From start to end, the CDR3 is CASSPPTVYGYTF.

This clone was counted at least ten times. Read coverage stops 3 residues before the CDR3 terminus; the germline J gene supplies the remainder. The chain employs TRBV19 and TRBJ1-1; D is uncertain. This CDR3 has 16 amino acids. The V end was cut by 8 bases, the J end by 0 bases, with 19 bases between. Germline CDR1 and CDR2: LNHDA and SQIVND (reference sequence). CDR3 DNA, as far as it was read: TGTGCCAGTGTCCCAACTGGTGCGGGCCTGAACACTGAA. It specifies CASVPTGAGLNTE. The full CDR3 reads CASVPTGAGLNTEAFF.

This clone was found many times. The observed sequence ends 3 residues before the CDR3 terminus, with the missing tail filled in from the germline J gene. This chain connects TRBV20-1 to TRBJ1-3; possible D gene TRBD1, 6 bases. The germline V gene has CDR1 DFQATT and CDR2 SNEGSKA (reference sequence). The V and J ends lost 0 bases and 2 bases respectively, with 14 bases between them. CDR3 length: 16 amino acids. The sequenced part of the CDR3 DNA is TGCAGTGCTAGAGATATCGTACAGGGACCTGGAAACACC. It yields the protein CSARDIVQGPGNT. The complete CDR3 protein is CSARDIVQGPGNTIYF.

The sample holds many counts of this clone. Read sequence stops 3 residues before the CDR3 end, and the germline J gene provides the missing end. The chain uses TRBV6-2 or TRBV6-3 and TRBJ2-2; 10 nucleotides agree with TRBD2. The CDR3 runs to 17 residues. Unmatched junction bases numbered 7, after V lost 6 bases and J lost 0 bases. Germline V lookup: CDR1 MNHEY, CDR2 SVGEGT. The part of the CDR3 DNA that was read is TGTGCCAGCAGAGTAAAACTAGCGGGGACGAACACCGGGGAG. Encoded protein: CASRVKLAGTNTGE. The CDR3 as a whole reads CASRVKLAGTNTGELFF.

This clone has ten or more counts. The read is 3 residues too short to cover the CDR3 end, so that end is filled in from the germline J gene. This chain links TRBV19 with TRBJ1-6; TRBD1 might be the D (6 bases). The CDR3 extends over 16 amino acids. V was cut by 5 bases and J by 6 bases, with 17 bases left in between. Germline CDR1 reads LNHDA; CDR2 reads SQIVND (reference sequence). The sequenced part of the CDR3 DNA is TGTGCCAGTAGTCCCACAGGGATGAACAGTAATTCACCC. Its protein is CASSPTGMNSNSP. From start to end, the CDR3 is CASSPTGMNSNSPLHF.

There are many counts of this clone. The read stops 3 residues short of the end of the CDR3; the missing end is completed from the germline J gene. The chain uses TRBV3-1 (or the pseudogene TRBV3-2) and TRBJ2-3; a weak D match, TRBD2 (6 bases). Per germline, CDR1 LGHDT and CDR2 YNNKEL (reference sequence). The V gene lost 2 bases and the J gene lost 2 bases, with 14 bases spanning the gap. The length of the CDR3 is 16 residues. CDR3 region: CASSQHTGGNTDTQYF. The covered CDR3 bases are TGTGCCAGCAGCCAACACACCGGGGGAAACACAGATACG.

This clone was found a few times. The read terminates 3 residues ahead of where the CDR3 ends, so the germline J gene completes it. In the same sample, other DNA sequences code for this CDR3. The rearrangement links TRBV20-1 to TRBJ2-7, with 9 bases matching TRBD2. J gave up 2 bases and V 0 bases, and 5 bases lay outside the gene matches. From germline, CDR1 is DFQATT and CDR2 SNEGSKA (reference sequence). The CDR3 runs to 15 residues. CDR3 amino acids: CSARDGLAGPYEQYF. CDR3 DNA (partial): TGCAGTGCTAGAGATGGCCTAGCGGGACCCTACGAG.

This clone was picked up many times. The DNA ends 3 residues before the CDR3 does, and the rest of the CDR3 is filled in from the germline J gene. J is TRBJ2-3 and V is TRBV18; 9 nucleotides align to TRBD1. The germline CDR1 and CDR2 sequences are KGHSH and LQKENI. The J segment lost 2 bases and the V segment lost 6 bases, leaving 15 bases of the junction unmatched. The CDR3 is 18 residues long. The chain's CDR3 is CASSTPGQGKGATDTQYF. Partial CDR3 DNA: TGTGCCAGCTCGACTCCGGGACAGGGAAAGGGAGCCACAGATACG.

Ten or more counts support this clone. This CDR3 reads CAWSNEDRGSGYTF. The covered CDR3 bases are TGTGCCTGGAGTAACGAGGACAGGGGCTCTGGC. The V gene is TRBV30, the J gene TRBJ1-2; 9 nucleotides match TRBD1. The read is 3 residues too short to cover the CDR3 end, so that end is filled in from the germline J gene. Per the germline V gene, CDR1 is GTSNPN and CDR2 is SVGIG (reference sequence). V dropped 2 bases and J dropped 7; count of bases not matched to a gene: 8. This CDR3 is built from 14 residues.

The sample holds many counts of this clone. The read falls 3 residues short of the CDR3 end, and the missing part is taken from the germline J gene. The rearrangement joins TRBV29-1 to TRBJ1-1, with D possibly being TRBD1 (6 bases). Trimming removed 7 bases from V and 6 bases from J, with 12 bases in between. The length of the CDR3 is 11 residues. The germline V gene encodes CDR1 SQVTM and CDR2 ANQGSEA. CDR3 protein: CSAGDRSEAFF. The DNA read from the CDR3 is TGCAGCGCCGGAGACAGGTCTGAA.

This clone has a count of ten or more. The sequence runs out 3 residues before the end of the CDR3; the remainder is reconstructed from the germline J gene. This chain joins TRBV5-1 and TRBJ1-2; D not certain. Germline lookup yields CDR1 SGHRS and CDR2 YFSETQ. The CDR3 has 13 residues. Partial CDR3 DNA: TGCGCCAGCAGCTTGAGGCAAGATAGCGGC. Residues: CASSLRQDSG. The entire CDR3 protein is CASSLRQDSGYTF.

This clone was counted only a few times. At one end, the junction sequence differs from germline, possibly due to a read error. The read ends 3 residues before the CDR3 terminus; that terminus is restored from the germline J gene. Other DNA variants within this sample encode the same CDR3. The chain carries TRBV18 and TRBJ2-7; 8 bases are shared with TRBD1. The CDR3 has 16 residues. CDR1 KGHSH and CDR2 LQKENI come from the germline V gene. CDR3 bases read: TGCGCCAGCTCACCGCGGACAGGGAAATCCGTCTACGAG. This gives the protein CASSPRTGKSVYE. The whole CDR3 sequence reads CASSPRTGKSVYEQYF.

This clone showed up just a few times. The read finishes 3 residues shy of the CDR3 end, and the germline J gene is used to complete it. The J gene is TRBJ1-1, the V gene TRBV18, with D maybe TRBD1 (5 bases). V was cut by 1 base and J by 4 bases, with 10 bases left in between. The CDR3 loop spans 14 amino acids. Germline CDR1 and CDR2: KGHSH and LQKENI. The CDR3 spells CASSPQGMGTEAFF. The CDR3 DNA, read in part, is TGTGCCAGCTCACCACAGGGGATGGGCACTGAA. The full variable domain, with the rest looked up from reference TRBV18 and TRBJ1-1, is NAGVMQNPRHLVRRRGQEARLRCSPMKGHSHVYWYRQLPEEGLKFMVYLQKENIIDESGMPKERFSAEFPKEGPSILRIQQVVRGDSAAYFCASSPQGMGTEAFFGQGTRLTVV.

This clone was recorded at least ten times. From the germline J gene comes the end of the CDR3, since the read stops 3 residues before it. The chain employs TRBV7-7 and TRBJ2-5; 9 nucleotides match TRBD1. The CDR3 is made up of 16 amino acids. Germline V lookup: CDR1 SSHAT, CDR2 FNYEAQ (reference sequence). V lost 4 bases to trimming and J lost 5 bases; unmatched junction nucleotides: 11. The CDR3 is CASSSGDRVEGETQYF. The CDR3 DNA, read in part, is TGTGCCAGCAGCTCTGGGGACAGGGTAGAGGGGGAGACC.

The sample holds a few counts of this clone. The CDR3 is cut off 3 residues early in the read; its end comes from the germline J gene. The V and J genes are TRBV18 and TRBJ1-3; 9 nucleotides match TRBD1. CDR1 KGHSH and CDR2 LQKENI come from the germline V gene. V trimming: 0 bases; J trimming: 0 bases; junction bases outside the gene matches: 6. The CDR3 runs to 18 residues. The sequenced part of the CDR3 DNA is TGTGCCAGCTCACCACCGGGGACAGGGACACTCTCTGGAAACACC. It is translated as CASSPPGTGTLSGNT. The entire CDR3 protein is CASSPPGTGTLSGNTIYF.

This clone was counted between two and nine times. The read finishes 3 residues shy of the CDR3 end, and the germline J gene is used to complete it. Other nucleotide sequences in the sample specify the same CDR3. The chain uses TRBV20-1 and TRBJ2-3; 7 bases match TRBD2. Losses at the gene ends were 3 bases for V and 2 bases for J; bases not matched to a gene: 14. The CDR3 consists of 17 residues. In germline, CDR1 is DFQATT, CDR2 SNEGSKA (reference sequence). Partial CDR3 DNA: TGCAGTGCTAGCGGTCAACTGGCGGGAGTCGTCACAGATACG. It encodes CSASGQLAGVVTDT. The full-length CDR3 reads as CSASGQLAGVVTDTQYF.

This clone was picked up many times. The read is 3 residues too short to cover the CDR3 end, so that end is filled in from the germline J gene. The chain employs TRBV5-1 and TRBJ2-3, with D possibly being TRBD1 (6 bases). With 6 bases removed from V and 3 bases from J, the gap between germline ends came to 17 bases. This CDR3 spans 15 amino acids. The V gene's germline CDR1 is SGHRS and CDR2 YFSETQ. This CDR3 reads CASKNTGFNTDTQYF. The part of the CDR3 DNA that was read is TGCGCCAGCAAGAACACAGGGTTCAATACAGATACG.